This note documents a single T cell receptor (beta chain) sequence. Antigen specificity is unknown. This sample was included in a study of CD8 T cells in ankylosing spondylitis. Study findings and constraints: Significant enrichment of disease-linked clones was reportedly seen in matched ankylosing spondylitis synovial fluid.

Using its own MiXCR run on the 5' RACE reads, TCRdb lists one record per CDR3 protein. The sample holds roughly 230,000 distinct CDR3 sequences, 18% seen once. This CDR3 has 15 amino acids. The V and J ends lost 1 base and 0 bases respectively, with 13 bases between them. Germline V gene sequence: CDR1 SQVTM, CDR2 ANQGSEA. Sample: blood, either unsorted or a sorted T cell fraction (not recorded which). The sequence derives from a male donor with ankylosing spondylitis or in good health (not recorded which). The chain has TRBV29-1 and TRBJ2-7; D possibly corresponds to TRBD1 (5 bases). The CDR3 nucleotides are TGCAGCGTTGAAGCCTCGGACAAAAACTCCTACGAGCAGTACTTC. As protein: CSVEASDKNSYEQYF.